This T cell receptor beta chain comes out of a study of preoperative IRX-2 immunotherapy in early breast cancer. Sample treatment: preoperative locoregional IRX-2 cytokine immunotherapy. Samples came from a phase Ib trial of preoperative locoregional IRX-2 cytokine immunotherapy. Here immunoSEQ multiplex PCR was the method, and the copy in TCRdb shows in-frame clones only, minus some. The sample records about 32,000 clones, 80% to 85% being singletons. This clone has a single count. Sequences were derived from lymph node tissue, sampled from a patient treated with IRX-2 immunotherapy. This clonotype was obtained from a human donor with breast cancer.

The CDR3, as DNA: TGTGCCTGGCGCGACGGGACAGCCTATGGCTACACCTTC. It translates to CAWRDGTAYGYTF. The V and J genes are TRBV30 and TRBJ1-2, with 7 bases fitting TRBD1. The CDR3 spans 13 residues. Germline assignment: CDR1 GTSNPN and CDR2 SVGIG (reference sequence). The junction had 7 bases not matched to a gene; V was cut back by 5 bases and J by 4 bases. The full variable domain, with the rest looked up from reference TRBV30 and TRBJ1-2, is SQTIHQWPATLVQPVGSPLSLECTVEGTSNPNLYWYRQAAGRGLQLLFYSVGIGQISSEVPQNLSASRPQDRQFILSSKKLLLSDSGFYLCAWRDGTAYGYTFGSGTRLTVV.